This T cell receptor (beta chain) comes out of a study of T cell responses to AZD1222 COVID-19 vaccine. Study-wide points: The donors showed a predominance of white British ancestry and of females, with possible underestimation of clonal diversity.

Profiling relied on immunoSEQ multiplex PCR, and the TCRdb table lists in-frame clones only, not all of them. The sample shows 60,000 to 80,000 clones, roughly 90% of them seen only once. Points on this clone: Antigen: not known.

Trimming removed 3 bases from V and 5 bases from J, with 17 bases in between. CDR1 and CDR2 from the germline V gene are KGHSH and LQKENI. The CDR3 spans 16 residues. This sample comprised peripheral blood, obtained on day 0 of AZD1222 vaccination. The sequence was obtained from an adult in good health. V is TRBV18 and J is TRBJ2-1, with a possible D match to TRBD2 (6 bases). The CDR3 sequence: CASSPTGRRKHNEQFF. The CDR3 region has the DNA TGTGCCAGCTCACCGACGGGGAGGAGGAAACACAATGAGCAGTTCTTC.